This record looks at one TCR beta chain sequence and its context. Because the CDR3 is missing its conserved closing phenylalanine or tryptophan, this is likely a read error. The sample originates from a study of tumor and adjacent non-tumor tissue in lung cancer. Study background: The patients, approximately nine men and roughly 5 women, were roughly 31 to 80 with stage I to III disease.

Three rounds of nested PCR, following a modified ARM-PCR protocol, produced the TCRbeta library. TCRdb re-derived calls from the multiplex PCR reads in MiXCR, one entry per CDR3 protein. The sample includes 70,000 to 90,000 distinct CDR3 sequences, under 85% of them seen just once. The germline CDR1 and CDR2 sequences are MDHEN and SYDVKM. The CDR3 covers 16 residues. No cell sorting was done before RNA was extracted from the tissue. Newly diagnosed lung cancer patients had thoracic surgery in China, August–late 2014, without prior chemotherapy. V and J are TRBV28 and TRBJ2-7; 13 nucleotides agree with TRBD2. The material sequenced was lung tumor tissue. The clonotype was recovered from a woman between 50 and 59 years old with non-small cell lung cancer. The CDR3 DNA follows: TGTGCAAGCAGTACCACAGGACTAGCGGGAGCCTACGAGCAGTACATC. This translates into CASSTTGLAGAYEQYI.